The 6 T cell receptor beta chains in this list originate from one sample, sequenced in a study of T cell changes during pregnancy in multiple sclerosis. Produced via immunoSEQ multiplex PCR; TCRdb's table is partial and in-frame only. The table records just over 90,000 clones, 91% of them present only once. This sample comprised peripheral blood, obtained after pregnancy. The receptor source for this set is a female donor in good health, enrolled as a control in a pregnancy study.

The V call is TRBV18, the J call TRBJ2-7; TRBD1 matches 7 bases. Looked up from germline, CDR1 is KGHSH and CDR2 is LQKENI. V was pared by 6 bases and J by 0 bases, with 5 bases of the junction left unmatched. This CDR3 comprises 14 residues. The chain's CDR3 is CASSKQGNSYEQYF. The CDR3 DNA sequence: TGTGCCAGCTCGAAACAGGGGAACTCCTACGAGCAGTACTTC. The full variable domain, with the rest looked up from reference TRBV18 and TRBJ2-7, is NAGVMQNPRHLVRRRGQEARLRCSPMKGHSHVYWYRQLPEEGLKFMVYLQKENIIDESGMPKERFSAEFPKEGPSILRIQQVVRGDSAAYFCASSKQGNSYEQYFGPGTRLTVT.

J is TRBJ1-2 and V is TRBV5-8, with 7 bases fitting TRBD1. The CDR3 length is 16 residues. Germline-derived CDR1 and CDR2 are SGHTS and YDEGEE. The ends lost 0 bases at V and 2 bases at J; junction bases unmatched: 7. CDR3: CASSLAGGQLNYGYTF. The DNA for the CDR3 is TGTGCCAGCAGCTTGGCCGGGGGACAGCTCAACTATGGCTACACCTTC.

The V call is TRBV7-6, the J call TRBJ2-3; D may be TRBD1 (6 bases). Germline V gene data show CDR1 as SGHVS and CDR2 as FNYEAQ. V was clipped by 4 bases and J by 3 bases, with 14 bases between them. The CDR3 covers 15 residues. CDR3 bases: TGTGCCAGCAGCTCCGGACAGCCAGGGACAGATACGCAGTATTTT. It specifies CASSSGQPGTDTQYF.

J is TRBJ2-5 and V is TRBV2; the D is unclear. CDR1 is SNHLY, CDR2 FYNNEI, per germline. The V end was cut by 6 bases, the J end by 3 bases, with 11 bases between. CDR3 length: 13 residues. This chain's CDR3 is CASRRWSKETQYF. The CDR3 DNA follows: TGTGCCAGCAGAAGGTGGAGTAAAGAGACCCAGTACTTC.

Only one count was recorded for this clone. The CDR3 spells CASSQLQGSGTEAFF. The CDR3 DNA reads TGTGCCAGCAGTCAATTACAGGGAAGTGGCACTGAAGCTTTCTTT. The chain carries TRBV27 and TRBJ1-1; D might be TRBD1 (6 bases). With 5 bases removed from V and 4 bases from J, the gap between germline ends came to 17 bases. Per the germline V gene, CDR1 is MNHEY and CDR2 is SMNVEV (reference sequence). This CDR3 is built from 15 residues.

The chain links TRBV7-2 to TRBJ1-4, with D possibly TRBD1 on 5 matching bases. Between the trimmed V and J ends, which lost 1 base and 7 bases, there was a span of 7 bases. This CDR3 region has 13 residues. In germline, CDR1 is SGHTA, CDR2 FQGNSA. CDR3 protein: CASSLVQGEKLFF. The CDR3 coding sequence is TGTGCCAGCAGCTTAGTTCAGGGTGAAAAACTGTTTTTT.